This T cell receptor beta chain was found in a study of control samples from healthy donors and cancer patients. Sequencing was performed with immunoSEQ multiplex PCR; in TCRdb, only in-frame clones are kept and a portion is missing. This sample yields roughly 180,000 clones, of which 91% are seen a single time; 2% to 2.5% belongs to the top ten. This receptor was obtained from a woman in her forties in good health. The specimen was blood.

The CDR3 here is CASNPSGGVGETQYF. CDR3 bases: TGTGCCAGCAACCCGTCTGGGGGGGTCGGAGAGACCCAGTACTTC. The chain uses TRBV7-2 and TRBJ2-5; 7 bases are shared with TRBD2. The CDR3 loop spans 15 amino acids. Looked up from germline, CDR1 is SGHTA and CDR2 is FQGNSA. Unmatched junction bases numbered 12, after V lost 7 bases and J lost 4 bases. The variable domain in full, completed from reference TRBV7-2 and TRBJ2-5, reads GAGVSQSPSNKVTEKGKDVELRCDPISGHTALYWYRQSLGQGLEFLIYFQGNSAPDKSGLPSDRFSAERTGGSVSTLTIQRTQQEDSAVYLCASNPSGGVGETQYFGPGTRLLVL.